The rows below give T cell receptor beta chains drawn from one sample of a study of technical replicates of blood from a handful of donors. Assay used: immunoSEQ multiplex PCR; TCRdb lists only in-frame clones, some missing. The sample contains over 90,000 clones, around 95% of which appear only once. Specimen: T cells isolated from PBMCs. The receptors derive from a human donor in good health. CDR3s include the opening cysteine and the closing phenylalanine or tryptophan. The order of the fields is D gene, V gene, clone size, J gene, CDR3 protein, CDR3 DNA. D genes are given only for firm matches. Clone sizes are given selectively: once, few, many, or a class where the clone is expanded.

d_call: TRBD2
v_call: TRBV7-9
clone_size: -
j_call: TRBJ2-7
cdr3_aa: CASSTGLAGVDEQYF
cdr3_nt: TGTGCCAGCAGCACGGGACTAGCGGGGGTCGACGAGCAGTACTTC

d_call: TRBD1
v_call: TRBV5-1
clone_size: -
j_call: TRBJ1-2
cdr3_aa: CASSWDSYGYTF
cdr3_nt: TGCGCCAGCAGCTGGGACAGCTATGGCTACACCTTC

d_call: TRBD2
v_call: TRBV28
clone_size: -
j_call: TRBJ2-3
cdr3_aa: CASKTGAGAADTQYF
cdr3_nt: TGTGCCAGTAAAACTGGAGCGGGAGCAGCAGATACGCAGTATTTT

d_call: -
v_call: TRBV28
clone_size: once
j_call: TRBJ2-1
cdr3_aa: CASSLGASYNEQFF
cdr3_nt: TGTGCCAGCAGTTTAGGAGCCTCCTACAATGAGCAGTTCTTC

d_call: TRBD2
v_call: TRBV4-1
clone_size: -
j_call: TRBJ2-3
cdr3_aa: CASSQATSGSQGTQYF
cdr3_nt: TGCGCCAGCAGCCAAGCAACTAGCGGGAGTCAGGGTACGCAGTATTTT

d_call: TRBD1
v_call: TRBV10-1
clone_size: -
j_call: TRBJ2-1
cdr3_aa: CASSDYDRGNEQFF
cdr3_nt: TGCGCCAGCAGTGATTACGACAGGGGGAATGAGCAGTTCTTC

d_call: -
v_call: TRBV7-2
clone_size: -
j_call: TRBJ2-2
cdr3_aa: CASSLEARPTGELFF
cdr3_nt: TGTGCCAGCAGCTTAGAGGCTAGGCCAACCGGGGAGCTGTTTTTT

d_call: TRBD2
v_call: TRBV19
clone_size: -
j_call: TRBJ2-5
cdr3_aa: CASSIEVAGDQETQYF
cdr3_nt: TGTGCCAGTAGTATAGAAGTAGCGGGGGACCAAGAGACCCAGTACTTC

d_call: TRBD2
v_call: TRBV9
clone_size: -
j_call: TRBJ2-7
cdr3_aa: CASSDSGALDEQYF
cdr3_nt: TGTGCCAGCAGCGATAGCGGGGCCCTGGACGAGCAGTACTTC

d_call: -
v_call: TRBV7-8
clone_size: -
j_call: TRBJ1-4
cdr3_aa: CASSHRHLTNEKLFF
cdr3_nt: TGTGCCAGCAGCCATAGACACCTCACCAATGAAAAACTGTTTTTT

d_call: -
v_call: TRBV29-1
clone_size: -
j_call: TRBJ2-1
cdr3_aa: CSVEQRYNEQFF
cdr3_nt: TGCAGCGTTGAACAGCGGTACAATGAGCAGTTCTTC

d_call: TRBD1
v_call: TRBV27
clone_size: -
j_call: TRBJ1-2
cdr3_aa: CASSMHPRQGLYGYTF
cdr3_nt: TGTGCCAGCAGTATGCACCCCCGACAGGGGCTCTATGGCTACACCTTC

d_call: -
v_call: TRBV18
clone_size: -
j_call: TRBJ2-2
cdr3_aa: CASSPSSTRGTGELFF
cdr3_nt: TGTGCCAGCTCACCGTCAAGCACTCGAGGCACCGGGGAGCTGTTTTTT

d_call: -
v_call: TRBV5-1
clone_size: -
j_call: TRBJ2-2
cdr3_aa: CASYARVGSTGELFF
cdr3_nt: TGCGCCAGCTACGCCAGGGTAGGGTCCACCGGGGAGCTGTTTTTT

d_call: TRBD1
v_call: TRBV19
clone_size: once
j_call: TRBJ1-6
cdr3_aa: CASSSRTGTGYSPLHF
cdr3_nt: TGTGCCAGTAGTAGCCGGACCGGGACAGGGTATTCACCCCTCCACTTT

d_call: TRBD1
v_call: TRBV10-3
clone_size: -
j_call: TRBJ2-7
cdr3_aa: CATTTGADEQYF
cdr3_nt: TGTGCCACCACTACAGGGGCCGACGAGCAGTACTTC

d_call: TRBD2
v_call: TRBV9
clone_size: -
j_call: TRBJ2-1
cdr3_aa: CASSVRLPAGSLSYNEQFF
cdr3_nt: TGTGCCAGCAGCGTAAGACTACCAGCGGGGTCACTTTCCTACAATGAGCAGTTCTTC

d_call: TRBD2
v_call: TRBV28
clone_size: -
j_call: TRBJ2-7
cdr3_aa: CASSLWREAGGHEQYF
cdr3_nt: TGTGCCAGCAGTTTATGGAGGGAGGCGGGAGGCCACGAGCAGTACTTC

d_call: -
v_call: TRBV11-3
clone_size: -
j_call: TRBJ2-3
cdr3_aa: CASSLDKGHSTSTDTQYF
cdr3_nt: TGTGCCAGCAGCTTAGATAAGGGACACTCAACTAGCACAGATACGCAGTATTTT

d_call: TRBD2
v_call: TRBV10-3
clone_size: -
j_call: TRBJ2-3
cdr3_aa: CAIRGAAGGTDTQYF
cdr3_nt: TGTGCCATCAGGGGTGCAGCGGGGGGCACAGATACGCAGTATTTT

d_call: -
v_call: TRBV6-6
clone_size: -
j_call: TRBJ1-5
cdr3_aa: CASSYLQPTYNQPQHF
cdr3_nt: TGTGCCAGCAGTTATTTACAGCCGACCTACAATCAGCCCCAGCATTTT

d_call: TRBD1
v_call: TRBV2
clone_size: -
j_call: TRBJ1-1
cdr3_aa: CASSLQGVGMNTEAFF
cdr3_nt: TGTGCCAGCAGTTTACAGGGGGTTGGGATGAACACTGAAGCTTTCTTT

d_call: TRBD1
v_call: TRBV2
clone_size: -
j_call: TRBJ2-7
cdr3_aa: CASRLAGGSLEQYF
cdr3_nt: TGTGCCAGCAGACTCGCAGGGGGCTCCCTCGAGCAGTACTTC

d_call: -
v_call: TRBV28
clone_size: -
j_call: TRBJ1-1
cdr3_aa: CASSLRSRDAFF
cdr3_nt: TGTGCCAGCAGTTTACGGTCCAGGGATGCTTTCTTT

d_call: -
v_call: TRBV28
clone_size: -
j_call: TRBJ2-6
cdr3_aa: CASSLIVQHYSGANVLTF
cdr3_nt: TGTGCCAGCAGTTTGATCGTGCAGCACTACTCTGGGGCCAACGTCCTGACTTTC

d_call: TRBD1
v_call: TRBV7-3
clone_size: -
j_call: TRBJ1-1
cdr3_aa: CASSSQGRTEAFF
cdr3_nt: TGTGCCAGCAGCTCACAGGGGCGCACTGAAGCTTTCTTT

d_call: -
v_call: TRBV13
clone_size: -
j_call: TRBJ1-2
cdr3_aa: CASSPSGDQEVNYGYTF
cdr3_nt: TGTGCCAGCAGCCCATCAGGGGACCAGGAGGTAAACTATGGCTACACCTTC

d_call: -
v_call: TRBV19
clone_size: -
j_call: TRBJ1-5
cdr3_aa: CASSITQGPNQPQHF
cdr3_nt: TGTGCCAGTAGTATAACACAGGGACCTAATCAGCCCCAGCATTTT

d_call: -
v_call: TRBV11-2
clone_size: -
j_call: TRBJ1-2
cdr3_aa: CASSLGPGIPGANYGYTF
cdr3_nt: TGTGCCAGCAGCTTAGGCCCAGGTATCCCGGGGGCTAACTATGGCTACACCTTC

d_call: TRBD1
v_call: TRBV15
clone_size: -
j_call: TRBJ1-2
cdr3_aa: CATSPPRDSNLNGYTF
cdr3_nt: TGTGCCACCAGCCCCCCCCGGGACAGTAATCTAAATGGCTACACCTTC

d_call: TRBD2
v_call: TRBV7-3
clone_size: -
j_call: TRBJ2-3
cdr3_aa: CASSLLAGGSDTQYF
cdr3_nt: TGTGCCAGCAGCTTATTAGCGGGGGGTTCAGATACGCAGTATTTT

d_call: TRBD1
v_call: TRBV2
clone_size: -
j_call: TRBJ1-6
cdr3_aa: CASSATGTGESPLHF
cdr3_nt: TGTGCCAGCAGTGCAACCGGGACAGGGGAATCACCCCTCCACTTT

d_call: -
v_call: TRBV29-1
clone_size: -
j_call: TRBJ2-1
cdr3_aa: CSGGPNLLLLPDNEQFF
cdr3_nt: TGCAGCGGAGGCCCCAACTTGCTCCTACTACCCGACAATGAGCAGTTCTTC

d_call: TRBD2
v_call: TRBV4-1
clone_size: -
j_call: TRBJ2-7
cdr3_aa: CASSHPSRGRVTEQYF
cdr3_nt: TGCGCCAGCAGCCACCCTTCTAGAGGGAGGGTAACCGAGCAGTACTTC

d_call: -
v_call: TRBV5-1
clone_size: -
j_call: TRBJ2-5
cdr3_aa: CASSIQETQYF
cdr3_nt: TGCGCCAGCTCCATCCAAGAGACCCAGTACTTC